The source of this T cell receptor (beta chain) is a study of T cells after somatic rescue of genetic block. Libraries were prepared by immunoSEQ multiplex PCR; TCRdb keeps only in-frame clonotypes and omits some of them. The sample includes about 72,000 clones, approximately 91% of them seen just once. CDR1 and CDR2 (germline): SGHRS, YFSETQ. CDR3 length equals 16 residues. The ends lost 4 bases at V and 4 bases at J; junction bases unmatched: 8. The rearrangement uses TRBV5-1 and TRBJ2-5; TRBD2 agrees at 12 bases. The sample comprised peripheral blood mononuclear cells (PBMCs). This TCR came from a man aged 25 to 40. Written as DNA, the CDR3 is TGCGCCAGCAGCCCCGGACTAGCGGGGCTGGGAGAGACCCAGTACTTC. Encoded protein: CASSPGLAGLGETQYF.